Listed below are T cell receptor beta chains from one sample, sequenced in a study of shared clonotypes between healthy human individuals. Produced via immunoSEQ multiplex PCR; TCRdb's table is partial and in-frame only. The top ten hold about 1.5% of the sample, which has under 1,100,000 clones, 65% to 75% seen once. The material sequenced was memory CD4+ T cells sorted from blood. These receptors were obtained from a man aged 18 to 30 in good health. Each CDR3 is given with its conserved first and last residue. The order of the fields is D gene, J gene, clone size, V gene, CDR3 protein, CDR3 DNA. D genes are given only for firm matches. Clone size, where shown, is once, few, many, or a class for clones that have expanded.

.	TRBJ2-7	.	TRBV7-2	CASSFGTGNYEQYF	TGTGCCAGCAGCTTTGGGACGGGAAACTACGAGCAGTACTTC
TRBD2	TRBJ2-7	.	TRBV7-2	CASSLDGTSGPYEQYF	TGTGCCAGCAGCCTGGATGGGACTAGCGGGCCCTACGAGCAGTACTTC
.	TRBJ2-2	.	TRBV29-1	CSVDRSNTGELFF	TGCAGCGTGGACAGATCGAACACCGGGGAGCTGTTTTTT
.	TRBJ1-2	.	TRBV27	CASSLPQTAGGSYTF	TGTGCCAGCAGTTTACCCCAGACAGCGGGAGGAAGCTACACCTTC
TRBD1	TRBJ1-4	.	TRBV30	CAAQGAGEKLFF	TGTGCCGCACAGGGGGCGGGGGAAAAACTGTTTTTT
.	TRBJ1-1	.	TRBV10-2	CASTSTSTVEAFF	TGCGCCAGCACCTCGACCTCGACTGTGGAAGCTTTCTTT
.	TRBJ2-7	.	TRBV5-6	CASSSTGSYEQYF	TGTGCCAGCAGCTCGACAGGCTCCTACGAGCAGTACTTC
.	TRBJ2-3	.	TRBV5-1	CASSLAWGLGTDTQYF	TGCGCCAGCAGCTTGGCCTGGGGGCTTGGCACAGATACGCAGTATTTT
.	TRBJ2-1	.	TRBV11-3	CASSLAGTYNEQFF	TGTGCCAGCAGCTTAGCGGGGACCTACAATGAGCAGTTCTTC
TRBD1	TRBJ2-7	once	TRBV5-8	CASTDPGTGGLYEQYF	TGTGCCAGCACCGACCCCGGGACAGGGGGCCTGTACGAGCAGTACTTC
.	TRBJ1-2	.	TRBV6-4	CASLGGQTKTNYGYTF	TGTGCCAGCCTGGGAGGTCAAACAAAAACTAACTATGGCTACACCTTC
TRBD2	TRBJ2-5	.	TRBV5-1	CASSSSGGKQETQYF	TGCGCCAGCAGCAGTAGCGGGGGTAAGCAAGAGACCCAGTACTTC
.	TRBJ1-6	many	TRBV6-5	CASSYGQNLHF	TGTGCCAGCAGTTACGGGCAAAACCTCCACTTT
TRBD1	TRBJ2-1	few	TRBV5-6	CASSLGTGAPGYNEQFF	TGTGCCAGCAGCTTGGGTACAGGGGCCCCAGGATACAATGAGCAGTTCTTC
TRBD2	TRBJ2-7	.	TRBV4-1	CASSQGITGGGSYEQYF	TGCGCCAGCAGCCAAGGGATAACTGGCGGCGGGAGCTACGAGCAGTACTTC
.	TRBJ2-2	.	TRBV28	CARSWGEAGELFF	TGTGCCCGCAGTTGGGGGGAGGCCGGGGAGCTGTTTTTT
.	TRBJ2-3	.	TRBV7-9	CASSLGPDADTQYF	TGTGCCAGCAGCCTCGGCCCCGACGCGGATACGCAGTATTTT
TRBD1	TRBJ1-1	once	TRBV6-6	CASSRQGMNTEAFF	TGTGCCAGCAGCCGACAGGGTATGAACACTGAAGCTTTCTTT
.	TRBJ2-4	.	TRBV6-1	CASSTEGGKNIQYF	TGTGCCAGCAGTACCGAGGGTGGCAAAAACATTCAGTACTTC
TRBD2	TRBJ2-3	.	TRBV7-9	CASSLSGMRADTQYF	TGTGCCAGCAGCCTTAGCGGGATGAGGGCAGATACGCAGTATTTT
TRBD2	TRBJ2-3	.	TRBV5-1	CASSRMTSGRTDTQYF	TGCGCCAGCAGCCGCATGACTAGCGGGAGAACAGATACGCAGTATTTT
.	TRBJ1-4	few	TRBV18	CASSRGRNEKLFF	TGTGCCAGCTCACGGGGGAGGAATGAAAAACTGTTTTTT
TRBD1	TRBJ2-7	many	TRBV19	CASSIEGGRNEQYF	TGTGCCAGTAGTATAGAAGGGGGCAGGAACGAGCAGTACTTC
.	TRBJ2-5	.	TRBV4-3	CASSHDEQRGGTQYF	TGCGCCAGCAGCCATGACGAGCAACGTGGAGGGACCCAGTACTTC
.	TRBJ2-7	.	TRBV5-1	CASSEQGSSYEQYF	TGCGCCAGCAGCGAACAGGGTAGCTCCTACGAGCAGTACTTC
TRBD1	TRBJ1-1	.	TRBV10-3	CATWASLQGQKGTEAFF	TGTGCCACCTGGGCCTCCCTACAGGGGCAGAAGGGAACTGAAGCTTTCTTT
.	TRBJ2-7	few	TRBV7-2	CASSSRGGYEQYF	TGTGCCAGCAGCTCCAGGGGGGGCTACGAGCAGTACTTC
.	TRBJ1-4	.	TRBV6-5	CASRATNEKLFF	TGTGCCAGCAGAGCAACTAATGAAAAACTGTTTTTT
.	TRBJ1-6	.	TRBV7-8	CASSLNKLDNSPLHF	TGTGCCAGCAGCTTAAACAAACTGGATAATTCACCCCTCCACTTT
TRBD2	TRBJ2-3	.	TRBV9	CASSAPLGTSVGDTQYF	TGTGCCAGCAGCGCTCCCTTGGGGACTAGCGTAGGAGATACGCAGTATTTT
TRBD1	TRBJ2-7	.	TRBV5-1	CASSTGQGFSSYEQYF	TGCGCCAGCAGCACGGGACAGGGGTTCTCCTCCTACGAGCAGTACTTC
TRBD1	TRBJ2-7	.	TRBV30	CAWSVLQGTYEQYF	TGTGCCTGGAGTGTACTACAGGGGACCTACGAGCAGTACTTC
.	TRBJ1-4	.	TRBV25-1	CASSEGLGGGEKLFF	TGTGCCAGCAGTGAAGGACTGGGGGGTGGGGAAAAACTGTTTTTT
.	TRBJ2-7	few	TRBV7-2	CASSLGFNYEQYF	TGTGCCAGCAGCTTAGGGTTTAACTACGAGCAGTACTTC
TRBD1	TRBJ1-2	.	TRBV28	CASLQGYGGYGYTF	TGTGCCAGTCTACAGGGGTACGGAGGCTATGGCTACACCTTC
.	TRBJ2-2	.	TRBV4-1	CASSQPDHNTGELFF	TGCGCCAGCAGCCAACCGGACCATAACACCGGGGAGCTGTTTTTT
TRBD2	TRBJ2-5	once	TRBV6-5	CASRLAGNQETQYF	TGTGCCAGCCGACTAGCGGGAAACCAAGAGACCCAGTACTTC
.	TRBJ2-7	.	TRBV11-2	CASSLQWTTYEQYF	TGTGCCAGCAGCTTACAATGGACTACCTACGAGCAGTACTTC
.	TRBJ2-6	.	TRBV2	CASDRALLGANVLTF	TGTGCCAGCGATAGGGCGCTGCTAGGGGCCAACGTCCTGACTTTC
TRBD2	TRBJ2-3	once	TRBV2	CASSWVAGPSTDTQYF	TGTGCCAGCAGTTGGGTAGCGGGTCCTAGCACAGATACGCAGTATTTT
TRBD1	TRBJ2-5	.	TRBV7-2	CASSDVEGAETQYF	TGTGCCAGCAGCGACGTTGAGGGGGCGGAGACCCAGTACTTC
.	TRBJ1-2	once	TRBV7-6	CASSPGQSYGYTF	TGTGCCAGCAGCCCAGGACAAAGCTATGGCTACACCTTC
.	TRBJ2-1	.	TRBV27	CASSFIQDTYNEQFF	TGTGCCAGCAGTTTTATCCAGGACACCTACAATGAGCAGTTCTTC
.	TRBJ2-6	.	TRBV5-1	CASSSGGLGQGAGANVLTF	TGCGCCAGCAGCTCGGGAGGGTTGGGACAGGGTGCTGGGGCCAACGTCCTGACTTTC
.	TRBJ1-2	.	TRBV29-1	CSVRQNGYTF	TGCAGCGTTCGGCAGAATGGCTACACCTTC
.	TRBJ1-2	.	TRBV18	CASSPPVAQGDSGYTF	TGTGCCAGCTCACCACCGGTAGCTCAGGGTGATTCTGGCTACACCTTC